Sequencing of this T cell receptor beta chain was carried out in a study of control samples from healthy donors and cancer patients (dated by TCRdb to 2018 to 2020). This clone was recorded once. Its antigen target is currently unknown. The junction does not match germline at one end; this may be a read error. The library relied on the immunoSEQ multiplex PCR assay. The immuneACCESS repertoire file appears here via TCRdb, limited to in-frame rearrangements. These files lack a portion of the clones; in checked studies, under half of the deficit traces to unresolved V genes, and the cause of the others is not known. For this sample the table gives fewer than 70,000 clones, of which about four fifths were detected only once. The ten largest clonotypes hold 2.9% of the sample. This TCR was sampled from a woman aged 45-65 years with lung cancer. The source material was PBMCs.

The CDR3 has the sequence CASSIGGAGSDQPQHF. The DNA reads TGTGCCAGTAGTATAGGGGGCGCGGGTAGCGATCAGCCCCAGCATTTT. The V gene is TRBV19 and the J gene is TRBJ1-5, with TRBD1 tentatively as D gene (5 bases match). Taken from the germline V gene (reference sequence), the CDR1 and CDR2 loops are LNHDA and SQIVND. The cysteine opens and the phenylalanine closes a CDR3 of 16 amino acids. The entry retains the CDR3 DNA only, 48 bases that are in frame from base 1.